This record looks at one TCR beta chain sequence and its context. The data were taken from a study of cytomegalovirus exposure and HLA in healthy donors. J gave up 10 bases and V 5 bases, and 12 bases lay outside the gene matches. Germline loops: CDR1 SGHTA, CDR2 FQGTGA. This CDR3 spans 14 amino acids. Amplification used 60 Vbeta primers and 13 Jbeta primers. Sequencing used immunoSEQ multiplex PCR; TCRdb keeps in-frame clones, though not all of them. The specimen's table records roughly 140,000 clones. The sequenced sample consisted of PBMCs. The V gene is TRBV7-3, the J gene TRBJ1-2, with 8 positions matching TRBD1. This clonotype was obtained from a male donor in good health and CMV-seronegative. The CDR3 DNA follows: TGTGCCAGCAGCCCTAGGACAGGGATCCCCCCCTACACCTTC. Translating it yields CASSPRTGIPPYTF.